Below, 28 T cell receptor beta chains from the same sample are listed, as sequenced in a study of blood T cell repertoires in COVID-19. Sequencing used immunoSEQ multiplex PCR; TCRdb keeps in-frame clones, though not all of them. This table has about 210,000 clones, 65% to 90% appearing once. The sample taken for sequencing was PBMCs or T cells enriched from blood (not recorded which). The receptors were sampled from a woman aged 25 to 39 who had been exposed to COVID-19.

The V call is TRBV5-5, the J call TRBJ1-5; weak D call: TRBD1 (5 bases). There are 16 residues in the CDR3. Germline lookup yields CDR1 SGHKS and CDR2 YYEKEE (reference sequence). Between the trimmed V and J ends, which lost 0 bases and 5 bases, there was a span of 15 bases. CDR3 loop: CASSLADRSNHQPQHF. DNA for the CDR3: TGTGCCAGCAGCTTGGCTGACAGATCGAACCATCAGCCCCAGCATTTT.

CDR3 DNA sequence: TGTGCCAGCGGATCGGGGAATGAGCAGTTCTTC. Translated, it gives CASGSGNEQFF. The V gene is TRBV18, the J gene TRBJ2-1; maybe TRBD2 (5 bases). This CDR3 is 11 amino acids long. Germline CDR1 KGHSH, CDR2 LQKENI. V lost 8 bases to trimming and J lost 7 bases, with 9 bases between them.

The V gene is TRBV3-1 (or the pseudogene TRBV3-2), the J gene TRBJ1-4; TRBD1 is a possible D gene (5 bases). In germline, CDR1 is LGHDT, CDR2 YNNKEL (reference sequence). This CDR3 comprises 17 residues. V gave up 2 bases and J gave up 5 bases, with 18 bases separating them. The CDR3 nucleotides are TGTGCCAGCAGCCAATCCGGGACCGGGACTGACAATGAAAAACTGTTTTTT. The encoded protein is CASSQSGTGTDNEKLFF.

V usage is TRBV25-1 and J usage is TRBJ2-1, with D tentatively TRBD2 (6 bases). Germline V gene lookup returns CDR1 MGHDK and CDR2 SYGVNS. Trimming stripped 1 base from V and 7 bases from J, with 11 bases between. The CDR3 runs to 14 residues. The CDR3 loop reads CASSESGTLNEQFF. The DNA for the CDR3 is TGTGCCAGCAGTGAATCCGGGACTCTTAATGAGCAGTTCTTC. The entire variable domain, with the rest obtained from reference TRBV25-1 and TRBJ2-1, is as follows: EADIYQTPRYLVIGTGKKITLECSQTMGHDKMYWYQQDPGMELHLIHYSYGVNSTEKGDLSSESTVSRIRTEHFPLTLESARPSHTSQYLCASSESGTLNEQFFGPGTRLTVL.

The chain uses TRBV7-9 and TRBJ1-2; the match to TRBD1 covers 10 bases. Germline assignment: CDR1 SEHNR and CDR2 FQNEAQ (reference sequence). V gave up 2 bases and J gave up 6 bases; unmatched junction bases: 9. The CDR3 extends over 16 amino acids. CDR3 nucleotide sequence: TGTGCCAGCAGCTTATCCCCGGGACAGGGGCTTGATGGCTACACCTTC. Its protein product is CASSLSPGQGLDGYTF.

This chain links TRBV7-9 with TRBJ1-4, with TRBD1 identical over 8 bases. Trimming cost V 1 base and J 3 bases; bases outside gene matches: 10. Germline V gives CDR1 SEHNR, CDR2 FQNEAQ (reference sequence). CDR3 size: 18 residues. The CDR3 protein is CASSLGTGTSTANEKLFF. The CDR3, as DNA: TGTGCCAGCAGCTTAGGGACAGGGACGAGTACGGCTAATGAAAAACTGTTTTTT.

This clone has more than one count but fewer than ten. The chain uses TRBV11-2 and TRBJ1-4; unclear D gene. The V gene lost 10 bases and the J gene lost 8 bases, with 11 bases spanning the gap. The CDR3 covers 11 residues. CDR1 SGHAT and CDR2 FQNNGV come from the germline V gene. DNA for the CDR3: TGTGCCAACCCCCCGGGGGAAAAACTGTTTTTT. This sequence encodes CANPPGEKLFF.

This clone was observed a single time. This rearrangement joins TRBV7-9 to TRBJ1-2, with 8 bases lining up with TRBD1. The CDR3 runs 14 residues. V lost 1 base to trimming and J lost 4 bases; unmatched junction nucleotides: 2. Germline-derived CDR1 and CDR2 are SEHNR and FQNEAQ (reference sequence). CDR3 sequence reads: CASSLGDRGYGYTF. The DNA for the CDR3 is TGTGCCAGCAGCTTAGGAGACAGGGGCTATGGCTACACCTTC.

J is TRBJ1-1 and V is TRBV9, with 11 bases that match TRBD1. Unmatched junction bases numbered 4, after V lost 0 bases and J lost 9 bases. CDR3 size: 14 residues. CDR1 and CDR2 (germline): SGDLS, YYNGEE. DNA of the CDR3: TGTGCCAGCAGCGTAGCTCGGACAGGGGGCCAAGCTTTCTTT. Encoded protein: CASSVARTGGQAFF.

This chain uses TRBV25-1 with TRBJ2-1; 11 bases line up with TRBD1. Trimming took 4 bases from V and 10 from J; bases not matched to a gene: 9. This CDR3 has 15 amino acids. Germline V gives CDR1 MGHDK, CDR2 SYGVNS. CDR3 loop: CASSVPGQGVQEQFF. CDR3 nucleotide sequence: TGTGCCAGCAGTGTACCGGGACAGGGGGTTCAGGAGCAGTTCTTC.

The gene calls are TRBV5-1 and TRBJ1-2, with TRBD1 matching over 7 bases. V shed 3 bases, J shed 4 bases, and the junction held 6 bases outside the gene matches. CDR3 length: 14 residues. CDR1 is SGHRS and CDR2 is YFSETQ in the germline V gene. The CDR3 DNA sequence: TGCGCCAGCAGCTCACCGGGACAGCCCTATGGCTACACCTTC. Its protein is CASSSPGQPYGYTF.

V gene TRBV5-8 combines with J gene TRBJ1-3; D ambiguous. The V gene lost 2 bases and the J gene lost 8 bases, with 14 bases spanning the gap. This CDR3 contains 14 residues. Germline lookup yields CDR1 SGHTS and CDR2 YDEGEE. The CDR3 here is CASSLRPGSDTIYF. The CDR3 bases are TGTGCCAGCAGCTTACGCCCGGGAAGCGACACCATATATTTT.

CDR3 sequence: CASSKGAGGPLHTEAFF. CDR3 in DNA: TGTGCCAGCAGCAAAGGTGCTGGAGGTCCCCTTCACACTGAAGCTTTCTTT. The V call is TRBV21-1, the J call TRBJ1-1. TRBV21-1 is a recognized pseudogene. The CDR3 is 17 amino acids.

The chain couples TRBV18 to TRBJ1-6, with D tentatively TRBD1 (6 bases). V was pared by 4 bases and J by 1 base, with 11 bases between. This CDR3 region has 16 residues. CDR1 is KGHSH, CDR2 LQKENI, per germline. The CDR3 DNA reads TGTGCCAGCTCACAGAAACAGGGTTCCTATAATTCACCCCTCCACTTT. Residues: CASSQKQGSYNSPLHF.

The chain carries TRBV6-1 and TRBJ2-3; tentatively, D is TRBD2 (6 bases). V lost 0 bases and J lost 3, with 19 bases in between. Germline V gene sequence: CDR1 MNHNS, CDR2 SASEGT. The CDR3 sequence is 18 residues long. CDR3 nucleotide sequence: TGTGCCAGCAGTGAAGCCCGGAATATCGGGGGATGGACAGATACGCAGTATTTT. This codes for CASSEARNIGGWTDTQYF.

The chain employs TRBV13 and TRBJ2-7, with a possible D match to TRBD2 (6 bases). Trimming took 5 bases from V and 3 from J, leaving 20 bases between them. The CDR3 sequence is 16 residues long. Per the germline V gene, CDR1 is PRHDT and CDR2 is FYEKMQ (reference sequence). The CDR3 sequence: CASSLTAGLSFYEQYF. Written as DNA, the CDR3 is TGTGCCAGCAGCCTAACCGCGGGACTGTCGTTCTACGAGCAGTACTTC.

This rearrangement joins TRBV19 to TRBJ2-7; D is undetermined. This CDR3 is 13 amino acids long. The germline gives CDR1 LNHDA, CDR2 SQIVND (reference sequence). The V and J ends lost 6 bases and 3 bases respectively, with 12 bases between them. CDR3 bases: TGTGCCAGTAGCGCAACGGAGCTCTACGAGCAGTACTTC. This encodes CASSATELYEQYF. Full variable domain (outside the CDR3, taken from reference TRBV19 and TRBJ2-7): DGGITQSPKYLFRKEGQNVTLSCEQNLNHDAMYWYRQDPGQGLRLIYYSQIVNDFQKGDIAEGYSVSREKKESFPLTVTSAQKNPTAFYLCASSATELYEQYFGPGTRLTVT.

The chain joins TRBV7-6 to TRBJ2-1; TRBD2 is a possible D gene (6 bases). V lost 5 bases, J lost 5 bases, and 22 bases lay in between. CDR3 length: 17 amino acids. Per germline, CDR1 SGHVS and CDR2 FNYEAQ. The CDR3 loop reads CASSIKAPGGMNNEQFF. In nucleotides, the CDR3 is TGTGCCAGCAGCATAAAGGCCCCTGGGGGGATGAACAATGAGCAGTTCTTC. Full variable domain (rest looked up from reference TRBV7-6 and TRBJ2-1): GAGVSQSPRYKVTKRGQDVALRCDPISGHVSLYWYRQALGQGPEFLTYFNYEAQQDKSGLPNDRFSAERPEGSISTLTIQRTEQRDSAMYRCASSIKAPGGMNNEQFFGPGTRLTVL.

V is TRBV6-5 and J is TRBJ1-5; TRBD1 is a possible D gene (5 bases). Germline V gene data show CDR1 as MNHEY and CDR2 as SVGAGI. The V gene lost 4 bases and the J gene lost 2 bases, with 12 bases spanning the gap. This CDR3 spans 15 amino acids. The CDR3 here is CASSSSGKGNQPQHF. The DNA for the CDR3 is TGTGCCAGCAGTTCGTCAGGGAAGGGCAATCAGCCCCAGCATTTT.

The chain links TRBV29-1 to TRBJ1-5; TRBD1 agrees at 9 bases. Per germline, CDR1 SQVTM and CDR2 ANQGSEA. Trimming removed 4 bases from V and 4 bases from J; junction bases left unmatched: 8. The CDR3 sequence is 15 residues long. CDR3 sequence: CSVGGQGGGNQPQHF. CDR3 bases: TGCAGCGTTGGGGGACAGGGTGGTGGGAATCAGCCCCAGCATTTT.

The rearrangement joins TRBV28 to TRBJ2-1; D is unclear. Looked up from germline, CDR1 is MDHEN and CDR2 is SYDVKM. Trimming left V 4 bases short and J 3 bases short, with 10 bases between. This CDR3 spans 14 amino acids. The CDR3 coding sequence is TGTGCCAGCAGTTGGTTCGGTCTCTACAATGAGCAGTTCTTC. Residues: CASSWFGLYNEQFF.

The J gene is TRBJ2-5, the V gene TRBV2; a weak D match, TRBD2 (7 bases). In germline, CDR1 is SNHLY, CDR2 FYNNEI. V lost 6 bases to trimming and J lost 5 bases, with 16 bases between them. The CDR3 consists of 14 residues. The CDR3 coding sequence is TGTGCCAGCAGGGAGAGGGGGGGTTTGGAGACCCAGTACTTC. This codes for CASRERGGLETQYF.

J is TRBJ1-4 and V is TRBV4-2; D remains ambiguous. This CDR3 contains 14 residues. The ends were cut back, 4 bases at V and 0 bases at J, with 6 bases in the middle. Germline CDR1 LGHNA, CDR2 YNFKEQ. This CDR3 reads CASSPAATNEKLFF. The CDR3 DNA reads as TGTGCCAGCAGCCCCGCAGCAACTAATGAAAAACTGTTTTTT.

The chain recombines TRBV6-5 with TRBJ1-5; 7 bases agree with TRBD1. Losses at the gene ends were 5 bases for V and 6 bases for J; bases not matched to a gene: 10. Germline lookup yields CDR1 MNHEY and CDR2 SVGAGI. The length of the CDR3 is 15 residues. The CDR3: CASSPGTAGSQPQHF. The CDR3 bases are TGTGCCAGCAGTCCCGGGACAGCAGGGAGTCAGCCCCAGCATTTT.

The chain has TRBV5-6 and TRBJ2-7; 7 bases align to TRBD1. Germline CDR1 reads SGHDT; CDR2 reads YYEEEE. This CDR3 has 13 residues. V lost 0 bases and J lost 5; bases outside the gene matches: 2. The CDR3 DNA follows: TGTGCCAGCAGCTTGGGACAGGGCGACGAGCAGTACTTC. Its translation: CASSLGQGDEQYF.

This chain links TRBV5-6 with TRBJ1-5; D is possibly TRBD1 (5 bases). V shed 3 bases and J shed 3 bases, with 13 bases lying between them. This CDR3 contains 15 residues. Germline V gene sequence: CDR1 SGHDT, CDR2 YYEEEE. The DNA for the CDR3 is TGTGCCAGCAGCTCCCAGGGAACTTCCAATCAGCCCCAGCATTTT. This gives the protein CASSSQGTSNQPQHF. Drawing the rest from reference TRBV5-6 and TRBJ1-5, the complete variable domain is DAGVTQSPTHLIKTRGQQVTLRCSPKSGHDTVSWYQQALGQGPQFIFQYYEEEERQRGNFPDRFSGHQFPNYSSELNVNALLLGDSALYLCASSSQGTSNQPQHFGDGTRLSIL.

The genes are TRBV27 and TRBJ2-1, with TRBD1 matching over 8 bases. The CDR3 has 13 amino acids. Unmatched junction bases numbered 3, after V lost 7 bases and J lost 4 bases. Germline CDR1 is MNHEY and CDR2 is SMNVEV (reference sequence). As DNA, the CDR3 is TGTGCCAGCATGGACAGGGTATACAATGAGCAGTTCTTC. Protein: CASMDRVYNEQFF.

The V gene is TRBV9, the J gene TRBJ1-6, with D possibly matching TRBD1 (6 bases). This CDR3 has 15 residues. Between the trimmed V and J ends, which lost 5 bases and 6 bases, there was a span of 15 bases. Germline CDR1 and CDR2: SGDLS and YYNGEE. Written as DNA, the CDR3 is TGTGCCAGCAGAACAGGGATAGCAGCTAATTCACCCCTCCACTTT. It translates to CASRTGIAANSPLHF.